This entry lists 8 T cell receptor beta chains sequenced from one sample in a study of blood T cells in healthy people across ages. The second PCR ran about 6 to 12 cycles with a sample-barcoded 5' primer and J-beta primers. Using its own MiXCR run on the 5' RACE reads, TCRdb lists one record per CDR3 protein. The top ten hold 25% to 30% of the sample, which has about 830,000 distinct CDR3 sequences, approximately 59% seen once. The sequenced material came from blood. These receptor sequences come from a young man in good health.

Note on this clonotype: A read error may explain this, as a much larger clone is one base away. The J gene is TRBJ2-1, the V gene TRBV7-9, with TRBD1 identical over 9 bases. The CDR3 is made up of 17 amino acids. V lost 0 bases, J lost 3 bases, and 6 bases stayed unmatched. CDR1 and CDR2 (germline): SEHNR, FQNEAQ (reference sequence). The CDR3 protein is CASSLAGDRDHYNEQFF. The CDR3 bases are TGTGCCAGCAGCTTAGCGGGGGACAGGGATCACTACAATGAGCAGTTCTTC.

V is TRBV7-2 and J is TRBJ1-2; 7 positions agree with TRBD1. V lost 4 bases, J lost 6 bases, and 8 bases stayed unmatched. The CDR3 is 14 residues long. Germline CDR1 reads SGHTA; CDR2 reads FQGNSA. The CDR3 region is CASSSQTGIHGYTF. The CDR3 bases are TGTGCCAGCAGCTCTCAGACAGGGATCCATGGCTACACCTTC.

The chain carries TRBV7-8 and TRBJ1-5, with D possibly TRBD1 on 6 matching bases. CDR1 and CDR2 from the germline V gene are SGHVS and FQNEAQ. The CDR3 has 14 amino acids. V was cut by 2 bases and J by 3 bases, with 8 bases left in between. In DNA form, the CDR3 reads TGTGCCAGCAGCTTATCGGGACACAATCAGCCCCAGCATTTT. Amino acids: CASSLSGHNQPQHF.

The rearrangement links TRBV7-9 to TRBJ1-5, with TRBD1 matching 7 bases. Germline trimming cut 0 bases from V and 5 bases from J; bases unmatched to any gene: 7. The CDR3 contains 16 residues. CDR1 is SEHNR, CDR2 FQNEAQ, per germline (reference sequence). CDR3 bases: TGTGCCAGCAGCTTAGCAAGCACAGGGGCCCATCAGCCCCAGCATTTT. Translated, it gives CASSLASTGAHQPQHF.

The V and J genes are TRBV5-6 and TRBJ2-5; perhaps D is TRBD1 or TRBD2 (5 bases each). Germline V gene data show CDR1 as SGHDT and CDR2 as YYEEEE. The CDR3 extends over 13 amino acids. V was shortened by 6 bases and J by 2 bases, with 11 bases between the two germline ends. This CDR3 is CASTSGLQETQYF. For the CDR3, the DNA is TGTGCCAGCACGTCGGGGCTGCAAGAGACCCAGTACTTC.

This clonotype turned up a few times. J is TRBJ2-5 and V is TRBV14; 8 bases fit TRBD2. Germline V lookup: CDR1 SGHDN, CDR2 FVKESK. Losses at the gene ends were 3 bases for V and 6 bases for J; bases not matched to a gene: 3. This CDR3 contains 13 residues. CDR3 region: CASSQGLVQTQYF. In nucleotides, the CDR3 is TGTGCCAGCAGCCAGGGACTAGTCCAGACCCAGTACTTC.

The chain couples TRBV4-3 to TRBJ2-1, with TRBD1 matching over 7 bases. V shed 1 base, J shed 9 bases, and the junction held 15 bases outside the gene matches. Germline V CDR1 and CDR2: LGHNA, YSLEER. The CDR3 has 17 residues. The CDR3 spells CASSQGGHRQGRSEQFF. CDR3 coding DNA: TGCGCCAGCAGCCAAGGAGGGCACAGACAGGGCAGGAGTGAGCAGTTCTTC.

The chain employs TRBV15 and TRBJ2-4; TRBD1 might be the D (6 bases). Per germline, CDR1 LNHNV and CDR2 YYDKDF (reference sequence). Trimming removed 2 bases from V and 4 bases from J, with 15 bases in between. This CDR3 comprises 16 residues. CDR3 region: CATSRLDRSPKNIQYF. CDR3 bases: TGTGCCACCAGCAGACTAGACAGGTCGCCTAAAAACATTCAGTACTTC.